This T cell receptor (beta chain) was documented in a study of T cell responses to AZD1222 COVID-19 vaccine. Across the whole study: Pooled samples include second doses given at about 4 or 12 weeks. General study results and limits: Spike-specific TCR breadth rose after two AZD1222 doses, and depth rose as well. At baseline, seropositivity was found in only six or seven AZD1222 recipients.

Trimming cost V 3 bases and J 5 bases; bases outside gene matches: 5. Germline V gives CDR1 SGHRS, CDR2 YFSETQ. The CDR3 extends over 15 amino acids. Note on this clone: Its antigen is undetermined.

TCRdb's copy holds only in-frame clones and misses some; the assay was immunoSEQ multiplex PCR. This table has 150,000 to 200,000 clones, 85% to 95% appearing once. The V call is TRBV5-1, the J call TRBJ1-6; 7 positions match TRBD1. The starting material was peripheral blood, obtained on day 0 of AZD1222 vaccination. This TCR came from an adult in good health. The CDR3 here is CASSSNDRDNSPLHF. Written as DNA, the CDR3 is TGCGCCAGCAGCTCAAACGACAGGGATAATTCACCCCTCCACTTT.